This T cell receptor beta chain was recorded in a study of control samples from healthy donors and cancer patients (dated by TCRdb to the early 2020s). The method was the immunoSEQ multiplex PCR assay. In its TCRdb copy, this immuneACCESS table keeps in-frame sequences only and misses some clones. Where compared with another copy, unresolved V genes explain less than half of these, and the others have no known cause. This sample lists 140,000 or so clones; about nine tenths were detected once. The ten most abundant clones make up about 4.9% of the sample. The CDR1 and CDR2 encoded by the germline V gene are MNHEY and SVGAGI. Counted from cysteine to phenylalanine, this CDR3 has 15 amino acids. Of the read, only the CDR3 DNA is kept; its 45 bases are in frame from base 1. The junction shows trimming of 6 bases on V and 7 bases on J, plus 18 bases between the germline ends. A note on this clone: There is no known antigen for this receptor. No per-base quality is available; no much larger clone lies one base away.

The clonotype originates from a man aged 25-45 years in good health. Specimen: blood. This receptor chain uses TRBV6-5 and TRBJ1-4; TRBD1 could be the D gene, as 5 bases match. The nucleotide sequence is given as TGTGCCAGCAGCCCCTACGGGACCCGGGGTGAAAAACTGTTTTTT. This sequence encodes CASSPYGTRGEKLFF.